This TCR beta chain was profiled in a study of vaccination effects on CD4 cells after COVID-19. Study-level information: Two convalescent patients gave samples 16 days and one week before vaccination. Study outcomes and limitations: Early post-infection timepoints were missing from the study, which also had few convalescent patients.

The V segment lost 5 bases and the J segment 4 bases; nucleotides outside the gene matches: 10. Per the germline V gene, CDR1 is SGHVS and CDR2 is FQNEAQ. This CDR3 has 17 residues. As regards this clone: Its target is unknown.

TCRdb's copy holds only in-frame clones and misses some; the assay was immunoSEQ multiplex PCR. The table has about 34,000 clones, around 75% seen once; the top ten hold 33%. Peptide-pool stimulation followed by sequencing identified expanded antigen-specific CD4+ clonotypes in the ViraFEST assay. Culture proceeded for more than 8 days, and CD4+ T cells were then isolated. This individual contracted SARS-CoV-2 between March and December 2020, as verified by PCR. The specimen comprised CD4+ T cells from PBMCs cultured with a peptide pool, sampled before COVID-19 vaccination. J is TRBJ1-4 and V is TRBV7-8; 10 bases map to TRBD1. This receptor was identified in a human donor who had a prior SARS-CoV-2 infection. The chain's CDR3 is CASSPGTGAVINEKLFF. CDR3 coding DNA: TGTGCCAGCAGCCCGGGGACAGGGGCCGTTATTAATGAAAAACTGTTTTTT.